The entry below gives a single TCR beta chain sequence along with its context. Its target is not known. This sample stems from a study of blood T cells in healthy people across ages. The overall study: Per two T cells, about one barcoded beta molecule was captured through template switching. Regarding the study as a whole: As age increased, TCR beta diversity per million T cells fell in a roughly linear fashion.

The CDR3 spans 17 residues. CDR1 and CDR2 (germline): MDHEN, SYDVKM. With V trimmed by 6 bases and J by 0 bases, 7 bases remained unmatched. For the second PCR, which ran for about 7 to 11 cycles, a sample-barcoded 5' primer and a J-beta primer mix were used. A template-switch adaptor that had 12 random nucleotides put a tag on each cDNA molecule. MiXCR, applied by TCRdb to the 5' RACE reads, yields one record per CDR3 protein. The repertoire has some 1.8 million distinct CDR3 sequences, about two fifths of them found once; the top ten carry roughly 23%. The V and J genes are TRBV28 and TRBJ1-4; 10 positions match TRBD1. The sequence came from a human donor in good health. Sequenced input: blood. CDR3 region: CASSLTGGASTNEKLFF. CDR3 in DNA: TGTGCCAGCAGCTTGACAGGGGGCGCGTCAACTAATGAAAAACTGTTTTTT.